The present T cell receptor beta chain was sequenced within a study of blood T cells in healthy people across ages. Germline V CDR1 and CDR2: SGHRS, YFSETQ. This CDR3 region has 14 residues. V was pared by 5 bases and J by 7 bases, with 7 bases of the junction left unmatched. PCR was performed a second time for about 7 to 11 cycles using a sample-barcoded 5' primer and a J-beta primer mix. Each of the cDNA molecules was tagged by a template-switch adaptor with 12 random nucleotides. TCRdb ran MiXCR on the 5' RACE reads and lists one entry per CDR3 protein. This repertoire shows some 1.5 million distinct CDR3 sequences, 35% to 45% found once; its top ten account for just over 4%. Healthy Russian Caucasian donors spanned ages about 6 to 95 years.

The receptor comes from a woman in her late teens or twenties in good health. The gene calls are TRBV5-1 and TRBJ2-1; 9 bases agree with TRBD2. The source material was blood. The CDR3 loop is CASSAAGGSNEQFF. CDR3 nucleotide sequence: TGCGCCAGCAGTGCAGCGGGAGGTTCGAATGAGCAGTTCTTC. The full variable domain, completed using reference TRBV5-1 and TRBJ2-1, is KAGVTQTPRYLIKTRGQQVTLSCSPISGHRSVSWYQQTPGQGLQFLFEYFSETQRNKGNFPGRFSGRQFSNSRSEMNVSTLELGDSALYLCASSAAGGSNEQFFGPGTRLTVL.